This TCR beta chain was found in a study of tumor-infiltrating lymphocytes in primary liver carcinoma (dated by TCRdb to between 2016 and 2019). About the full investigation: Hepatocellular carcinoma (four) or combined HCC and intrahepatic cholangiocarcinoma (one) was present in the five patients, who were three men and two women aged 30 to 69 years. The tumors of the five patients were staged as T1-T3 N0M0, with maximum diameters ranging from roughly 4 to 11 cm. Samples yielded roughly 3.65 to 7.13 million productive TCRbeta reads; read depth did not differ significantly between tissue types. TCRbeta repertoire sequencing, expression microarrays and whole-exome sequencing were combined in the study across five regions of each liver tumor, with adjacent normal tissue and blood also included. A total of around 35 specimens from 5 patients went through TCRbeta repertoire sequencing, namely 25 tumor regions, 5 adjacent noncancerous liver tissues and 5 peripheral blood samples. The roughly 25 tumor region samples were profiled with Agilent mRNA microarrays so that TCRbeta repertoire diversity could be related to the local molecular phenotype. Reproducibility between technical replicate repertoires was high, with correlation coefficients above 0.98 and mean shared-clone rates about 0.9.

The paper as a whole reports these results and caveats: Only the TCR beta chain was sequenced, which likely underestimates true repertoire diversity because unpaired alpha chains were not captured. Since the samples were bulk and unsorted, there was no way to compare CD4+ and CD8+ T cell repertoires. With just a handful of patients in the study, the authors point out that the findings should be validated in a larger study. Only roughly 8-25% of top clones appeared in all five regions of a tumor, which suggests that tumor-infiltrating T cells are spatially heterogeneous. Repertoire overlap was found to be higher between tumor regions (mean around 35%) than between tumor-adjacent (around 17%) or tumor-blood (about 14%) pairs, consistent with antigen-driven expansion. Compared with blood, tumors had a significantly larger share of the repertoire taken up by the top 250 clones (p = 0.039).

CDR1 is given as MDHEN and CDR2 as SYDVKM, both from the germline V gene. The CDR3 sequence holds 15 residues, the cysteine and phenylalanine included. Of the read, only the CDR3 DNA is kept; its 45 bases are in frame from base 1. Without any cell sorting, total RNA and DNA were co-extracted from approximately 20-30 mg of bulk tissue using the AllPrep DNA/RNA mini kit. Roughly five patients with histopathologically diagnosed primary liver carcinoma underwent surgical resection in China between November 2015 and March 2016. At the time of sampling, the patients had chronic HBV infection and had not received any treatment. Each tumor was sampled at five spatially separated regions: the tumor centre plus the superior, inferior, left-lateral and right-lateral poles. Histological examination found more than 80% viable tumor cells in every tumor sample. Fresh tumor and adjacent tissue pieces were bisected; one half was stored in RNAlater at -80°C, the other sent for histology.

The table lists this clonotype with a count of one. The antigen it recognizes is unknown. Mismatch with germline at one junction end may stem from a read error. Starting from about 500 ng total RNA, TCRbeta-specific cDNA was produced by reverse transcription with a constant-region primer and ProtoScript II reverse transcriptase. Construction of the TCRbeta libraries relied on three nested rounds of multiplex PCR, following a slightly modified ARM-PCR procedure. Multiplex TRBV1-TRBV30 forward primers and a Cbeta reverse primer were used in the first two PCR rounds, each of which was run for around 9 cycles. Sample barcodes and Illumina adapters were added in a final 25-cycle PCR with Deep VentR polymerase. Before sequencing, amplicons between 200 and 500 bp were purified from gel using a QIAquick gel extraction kit. An Illumina HiSeq 2500 was used to sequence the TCRbeta amplicons, generating 250-bp paired-end reads. Per the source publication's procedure: Quality trimming of reads was performed with Trimmomatic v0.33, and paired reads were merged with FLASH v1.2.11 so that full CDR3 sequences could be recovered. MiGEC v1.2.1b assigned V, D and J germline segments to the rearranged TCRbeta sequences. Clonotype statistics, along with Shannon-Wiener diversity indices, were calculated using VDJtools v1.0.0. Except for diversity analysis, only each sample's 250 most abundant clonotypes were used in subsequent analyses to reduce sampling bias. Clones were called with MiXCR by TCRdb after fastp trimmed the public reads at Q25, and only in-frame beta chains were retained. Each CDR3 protein gets just one entry, which takes the most common genes and DNA from the rows behind it. TCRdb's processing, not the authors' own work, is the source of the V and J calls. The sample table lists 50,000 to 60,000 distinct CDR3 sequences, over 65% of them with a count of one. About 24% of the sample is taken by the ten largest.

This TCR was sampled from a man in his forties with primary liver carcinoma and hepatitis B virus infection. Material: liver tumor tissue from sampling region 5. The sample's cell subset or site label, in plain terms: tumor region T5, tumor centre. The chain couples TRBV28 to TRBJ1-1; 10 of the junction bases match TRBD1. The DNA sequence is as follows: TGTGCCAGCAATTTAGCGGGACAGGGGAACACCGAAGCTTTCTTT. The translation is CASNLAGQGNTEAFF.